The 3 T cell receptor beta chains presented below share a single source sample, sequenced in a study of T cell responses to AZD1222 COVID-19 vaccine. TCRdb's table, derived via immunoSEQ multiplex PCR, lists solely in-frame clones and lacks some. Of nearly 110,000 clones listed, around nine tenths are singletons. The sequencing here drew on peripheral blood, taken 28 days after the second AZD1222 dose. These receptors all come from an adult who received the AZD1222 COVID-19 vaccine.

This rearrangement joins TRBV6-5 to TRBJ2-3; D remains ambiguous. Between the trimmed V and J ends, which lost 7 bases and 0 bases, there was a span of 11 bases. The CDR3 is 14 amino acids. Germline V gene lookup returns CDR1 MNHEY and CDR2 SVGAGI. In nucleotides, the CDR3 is TGTGCCAGCACCGAACGGTCTAGCACAGATACGCAGTATTTT. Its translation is CASTERSSTDTQYF.

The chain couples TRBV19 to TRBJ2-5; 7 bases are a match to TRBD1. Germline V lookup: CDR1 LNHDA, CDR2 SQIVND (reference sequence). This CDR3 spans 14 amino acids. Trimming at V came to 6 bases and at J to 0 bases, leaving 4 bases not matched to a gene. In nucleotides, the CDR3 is TGTGCCAGTAGCGTAACAGGGGACCAAGAGACCCAGTACTTC. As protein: CASSVTGDQETQYF.

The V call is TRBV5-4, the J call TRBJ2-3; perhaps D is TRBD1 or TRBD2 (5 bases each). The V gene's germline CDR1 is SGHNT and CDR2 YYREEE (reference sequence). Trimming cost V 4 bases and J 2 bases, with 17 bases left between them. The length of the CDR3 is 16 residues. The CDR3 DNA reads TGTGCCAGCAGCATCCGGGACCGACTATCCACAGATACGCAGTATTTT. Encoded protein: CASSIRDRLSTDTQYF. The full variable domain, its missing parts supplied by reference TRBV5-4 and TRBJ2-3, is ETGVTQSPTHLIKTRGQQVTLRCSSQSGHNTVSWYQQALGQGPQFIFQYYREEENGRGNFPPRFSGLQFPNYSSELNVNALELDDSALYLCASSIRDRLSTDTQYFGPGTRLTVL.